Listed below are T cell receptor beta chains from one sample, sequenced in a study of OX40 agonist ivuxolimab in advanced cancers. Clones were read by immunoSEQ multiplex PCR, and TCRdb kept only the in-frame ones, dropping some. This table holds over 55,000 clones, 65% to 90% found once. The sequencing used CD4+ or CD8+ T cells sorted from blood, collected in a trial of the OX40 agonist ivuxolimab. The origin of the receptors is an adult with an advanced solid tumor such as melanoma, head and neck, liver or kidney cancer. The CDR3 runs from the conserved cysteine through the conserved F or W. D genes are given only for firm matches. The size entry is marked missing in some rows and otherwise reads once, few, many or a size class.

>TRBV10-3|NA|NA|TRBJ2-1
TGTGCCATCAGGGGCGGTAGCGTGGATGAGCAGTTCTTC
CAIRGGSVDEQFF
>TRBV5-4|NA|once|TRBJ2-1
TGTGCCAGCAGCCCCACTCGACAGGATTACAATGAGCAGTTCTTC
CASSPTRQDYNEQFF
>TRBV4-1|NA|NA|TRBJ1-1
TGCGCCAGCAGCCCCAAGAGGCTCAGGGGGAACACTGAAGCTTTCTTT
CASSPKRLRGNTEAFF
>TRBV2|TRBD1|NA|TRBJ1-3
TGTGCCAGCAGCCTTCGGAATACAGGGGGCTTTGGAAACACCATATATTTT
CASSLRNTGGFGNTIYF
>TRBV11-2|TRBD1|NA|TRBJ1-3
TGTGCCAGCAGCTTTGCCGGGACAGGGAACGTAAACACCATATATTTT
CASSFAGTGNVNTIYF
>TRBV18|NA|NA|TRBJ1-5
TGTGCCAGCTCACCAGGGGGGCAGGTTTATCAGCCCCAGCATTTT
CASSPGGQVYQPQHF
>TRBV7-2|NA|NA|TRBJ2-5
TGTGCCAGCAGCTTCTGGTTAGGCCAAGAGACCCAGTACTTC
CASSFWLGQETQYF
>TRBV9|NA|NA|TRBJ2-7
TGTGCCAGCAGCGTAGTCGGAGGGCAGGGAGACGAGCAGTACTTC
CASSVVGGQGDEQYF
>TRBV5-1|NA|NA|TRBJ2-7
TGCGCCAGCAGCCCATCCGGGACACCCTACGAGCAGTACTTC
CASSPSGTPYEQYF
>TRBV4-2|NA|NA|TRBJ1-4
TGTGCCAGCAGCCAAGAATCCCTCTTCACGGAAAAACTGTTTTTT
CASSQESLFTEKLFF
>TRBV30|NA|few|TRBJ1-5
TGTGCCTGGAGTGTGTCAGGCAGAAGCAATCAGCCCCAGCATTTT
CAWSVSGRSNQPQHF
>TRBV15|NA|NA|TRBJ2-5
TGTGCCACCAGCAGAGACCCCGGGACAAAAGAGACCCAGTACTTC
CATSRDPGTKETQYF
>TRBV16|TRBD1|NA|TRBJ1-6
TGTGCCAGCAGCCACCGGACAGGGGGATCCTATAATTCACCCCTCCACTTT
CASSHRTGGSYNSPLHF
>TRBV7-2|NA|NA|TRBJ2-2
TGTGCCAGCAGCTTAGCACGGGGCGGGGAGCTGTTTTTT
CASSLARGGELFF
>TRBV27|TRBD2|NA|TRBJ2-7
TGTGCCAGCAGTTCCCAAAAACGACTAGCGGGGAAACGCGAGCAGTACTTC
CASSSQKRLAGKREQYF
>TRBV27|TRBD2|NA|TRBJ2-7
TGTGCCAGCAGTTTAAAGGCGGGAGGGACCTACGAGCAGTACTTC
CASSLKAGGTYEQYF
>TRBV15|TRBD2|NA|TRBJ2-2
TGTGCCACCAGCAGTGAAAAGCGGGGGGCTCACACCGGGGAGCTGTTTTTT
CATSSEKRGAHTGELFF
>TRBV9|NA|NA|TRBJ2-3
TGTGCCAGCAGCGTAACTAGCACAGATACGCAGTATTTT
CASSVTSTDTQYF
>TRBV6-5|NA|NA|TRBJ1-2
TGTGCCAGTTCGAACCTCTATGGCTACACCTTC
CASSNLYGYTF
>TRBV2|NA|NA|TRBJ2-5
TGTGCCAGCAGAGGGGGGCAGGGTAAGGGCCAAGAGACCCAGTACTTC
CASRGGQGKGQETQYF
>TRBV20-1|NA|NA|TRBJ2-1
TGCAGTGCCCGCTCCTACAATGAGCAGTTCTTC
CSARSYNEQFF
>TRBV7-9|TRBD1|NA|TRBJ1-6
TGTGCCACTTCACCCCAACAGGGGGGTAATTCACCCCTCCACTTT
CATSPQQGGNSPLHF
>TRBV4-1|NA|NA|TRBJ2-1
TGCGCCAGCAGCCAAGCAGGAGGGCTTAGCTCCTACAATGAGCAGTTCTTC
CASSQAGGLSSYNEQFF